These 21 T cell receptor beta chains share one sample of origin, sequenced in a study of blood T cell repertoires in COVID-19. Libraries were prepared by immunoSEQ multiplex PCR; TCRdb keeps only in-frame clonotypes and omits some of them. This table holds about 170,000 clones, about four fifths found once. Sequencing was carried out using peripheral blood. These receptors were obtained from a human donor with acute or convalescent COVID-19. The donor label of this sample is uncertain.

The V call is TRBV18, the J call TRBJ2-5, with D uncertain. CDR1 and CDR2 (germline): KGHSH, LQKENI. V was clipped by 0 bases and J by 1 base, with 9 bases between them. The CDR3 is 15 residues long. The CDR3 DNA is TGTGCCAGCTCACCACCCTCCAGGCCCCAAGAGACCCAGTACTTC. Protein product: CASSPPSRPQETQYF.

This clone is a singleton in its sample. The CDR3 loop is CASSPGQGASDYNEQFF. The CDR3 coding sequence is TGTGCCAGCAGCCCCGGACAGGGGGCTTCGGACTACAATGAGCAGTTCTTC. This chain joins TRBV11-2 and TRBJ2-1; 11 bases are shared with TRBD1. V trimming: 5 bases; J trimming: 3 bases; junction bases outside the gene matches: 9. Germline CDR1 reads SGHAT; CDR2 reads FQNNGV. The CDR3 has 17 residues.

The chain employs TRBV18 and TRBJ2-3; the match to TRBD2 covers 7 bases. Germline loops: CDR1 KGHSH, CDR2 LQKENI. The CDR3 contains 18 residues. The V segment lost 1 base and the J segment 2 bases; nucleotides outside the gene matches: 12. CDR3 in DNA: TGTGCCAGCTCACCACGGGTAGTCGGGACTACCCTCACAGATACGCAGTATTTT. Protein: CASSPRVVGTTLTDTQYF.

The sample holds one count of this clone. This chain joins TRBV25-1 and TRBJ2-5, with D possibly matching TRBD2 (5 bases). The germline V gene encodes CDR1 MGHDK and CDR2 SYGVNS. CDR3 size: 13 residues. V gave up 4 bases and J gave up 2 bases, with 8 bases separating them. The chain's CDR3 is CASSGWRQETQYF. The CDR3 DNA is TGTGCCAGCAGTGGGTGGAGGCAAGAGACCCAGTACTTC.

The rearrangement links TRBV9 to TRBJ1-2, with TRBD1 matching over 8 bases. The germline CDR1 and CDR2 sequences are SGDLS and YYNGEE. The trim removed 0 bases at V and 7 bases at J, leaving 5 bases unmatched. The CDR3 spans 14 residues. The CDR3 DNA follows: TGTGCCAGCAGCGTAGATTGGACAGGGAGTGGCTACACCTTC. Its translation is CASSVDWTGSGYTF.

The chain uses TRBV19 and TRBJ1-5; D ambiguous. CDR1 is LNHDA, CDR2 SQIVND, per germline (reference sequence). The V and J ends lost 3 bases and 6 bases respectively, with 9 bases between them. The CDR3 is made up of 13 amino acids. The CDR3 here is CASSISHTQPQHF. DNA of the CDR3: TGTGCCAGTAGTATTAGCCATACTCAGCCCCAGCATTTT. Based on the CDR3 plus reference TRBV19 and TRBJ1-5, the full variable domain is DGGITQSPKYLFRKEGQNVTLSCEQNLNHDAMYWYRQDPGQGLRLIYYSQIVNDFQKGDIAEGYSVSREKKESFPLTVTSAQKNPTAFYLCASSISHTQPQHFGDGTRLSIL.

The sample holds a few counts of this clone. The gene calls are TRBV7-2 and TRBJ1-5, with D hard to call. The CDR3 covers 15 residues. Trimming left V 2 bases short and J 0 bases short, with 8 bases between. CDR1 and CDR2 from the germline V gene are SGHTA and FQGNSA. The CDR3 DNA is TGTGCCAGCAGCTTAAGAGGGAATAGCAATCAGCCCCAGCATTTT. Residues: CASSLRGNSNQPQHF.

The V gene is TRBV3-1 (or the pseudogene TRBV3-2), the J gene TRBJ2-1; 7 positions match TRBD2. V was clipped by 0 bases and J by 2 bases; unmatched bases: 10. The CDR3 runs 18 residues. The germline CDR1 and CDR2 sequences are LGHDT and YNNKEL (reference sequence). The CDR3 here is CASSQDKESGMTYNEQFF. In DNA, the CDR3 is TGTGCCAGCAGCCAAGATAAGGAGAGCGGGATGACCTACAATGAGCAGTTCTTC.

This chain joins TRBV28 and TRBJ2-3; 8 nucleotides agree with TRBD2. Germline CDR1 is MDHEN and CDR2 is SYDVKM. With 7 bases clipped from V and 3 bases from J, the junction kept 15 bases outside the gene matches. There are 17 residues in the CDR3. The CDR3: CASTLAGNRVGTDTQYF. The CDR3 bases are TGTGCCAGCACCTTAGCGGGGAACAGGGTAGGGACAGATACGCAGTATTTT.

In this sample, this clone turned up a few times. V and J are TRBV5-4 and TRBJ1-4, with TRBD1 identical over 8 bases. The CDR3 covers 13 residues. Germline CDR1 and CDR2: SGHNT and YYREEE (reference sequence). V lost 5 bases, J lost 8 bases, and 5 bases stayed unmatched. The CDR3 coding sequence is TGTGCCAGCAGTGACAGGGGAGGAGAAAAACTGTTTTTT. This codes for CASSDRGGEKLFF.

This clone was seen just once. The rearrangement links TRBV30 to TRBJ1-1; tentative D call: TRBD1 (5 bases). Germline V gene data show CDR1 as GTSNPN and CDR2 as SVGIG (reference sequence). CDR3 length equals 13 residues. Trimming removed 4 bases from V and 7 bases from J, with 16 bases in between. CDR3 in amino acids: CAWNSGRASEAFF. The CDR3 coding sequence is TGTGCCTGGAACTCTGGCAGGGCCAGTGAAGCTTTCTTT.

This chain connects TRBV5-4 to TRBJ2-3; 7 bases map to TRBD2. The CDR3 runs to 15 residues. V lost 4 bases to trimming and J lost 2 bases; unmatched junction nucleotides: 7. The germline gives CDR1 SGHNT, CDR2 YYREEE (reference sequence). The CDR3 region is CASSTLAVFTDTQYF. CDR3 in DNA: TGTGCCAGCAGCACTCTAGCGGTTTTCACAGATACGCAGTATTTT.

The V gene is TRBV19, the J gene TRBJ1-3; D is unclear. This CDR3 has 14 amino acids. Trimming took 8 bases from V and 0 from J, leaving 11 bases between them. The germline V gene encodes CDR1 LNHDA and CDR2 SQIVND (reference sequence). CDR3 in amino acids: CASGTVRSGNTIYF. The CDR3 DNA follows: TGTGCCAGTGGAACAGTCCGCTCTGGAAACACCATATATTTT.

The gene calls are TRBV10-2 and TRBJ2-1; D is unresolved. Per the germline V gene, CDR1 is WSHSY and CDR2 is SAAADI. Deletions cut 3 bases from V and 4 bases from J, with 10 bases between. This CDR3 comprises 14 residues. CDR3 protein: CASSESTRYNEQFF. CDR3 sequence (DNA): TGCGCCAGCAGTGAAAGTACGCGGTACAATGAGCAGTTCTTC.

The chain has TRBV7-8 and TRBJ2-1; D might be TRBD1 (7 bases). The V end lost 2 bases, the J end lost 6 bases, and 14 bases lay between the germline ends. CDR1 is SGHVS, CDR2 FQNEAQ, per germline. The CDR3 extends over 15 amino acids. The CDR3: CASSLQGGFGNEQFF. In DNA form, the CDR3 reads TGTGCCAGCAGCTTACAGGGGGGTTTCGGCAATGAGCAGTTCTTC.

The chain links TRBV19 to TRBJ1-2, with a possible D match to TRBD1 (5 bases). V lost 6 bases, J lost 10 bases, and 21 bases lay in between. Germline CDR1 LNHDA, CDR2 SQIVND (reference sequence). The CDR3 runs to 14 residues. The CDR3 sequence is CASSLGGTPGTYTF. As DNA, the CDR3 is TGTGCCAGTAGCCTCGGCGGGACCCCTGGTACCTACACCTTC. Full variable domain (missing parts from reference TRBV19 and TRBJ1-2): DGGITQSPKYLFRKEGQNVTLSCEQNLNHDAMYWYRQDPGQGLRLIYYSQIVNDFQKGDIAEGYSVSREKKESFPLTVTSAQKNPTAFYLCASSLGGTPGTYTFGSGTRLTVV.

The rearrangement links TRBV28 to TRBJ2-1, with 9 positions matching TRBD1. The CDR3 has 16 residues. Germline V lookup: CDR1 MDHEN, CDR2 SYDVKM. V was clipped by 6 bases and J by 2 bases; unmatched bases: 8. This CDR3 is CASSSPGDRAYNEQFF. The DNA for the CDR3 is TGTGCCAGCAGCTCCCCGGGGGACAGGGCCTACAATGAGCAGTTCTTC.

The chain links TRBV9 to TRBJ2-3, with D tentatively TRBD2 (6 bases). V lost 0 bases and J lost 4, with 9 bases in between. The CDR3 consists of 14 residues. Germline V gene sequence: CDR1 SGDLS, CDR2 YYNGEE. CDR3 DNA sequence: TGTGCCAGCAGCGTAGGACGGGGGTCAGATACGCAGTATTTT. Protein: CASSVGRGSDTQYF.

The CDR3 sequence is CASRGDRGRWDGYTF. The CDR3 nucleotides read TGTGCCAGCAGGGGGGACAGGGGGCGCTGGGACGGCTACACCTTC. V usage is TRBV25-1 and J usage is TRBJ1-2, with 12 bases matching TRBD1. The V segment lost 6 bases and the J segment 8 bases; nucleotides outside the gene matches: 10. There are 15 residues in the CDR3. Germline CDR1 MGHDK, CDR2 SYGVNS.

This sequence joins TRBV9 and TRBJ2-5; TRBD2 matches at 9 bases. V lost 0 bases and J lost 2; bases outside the gene matches: 5. CDR1 is SGDLS and CDR2 is YYNGEE in the germline V gene. The CDR3 contains 16 residues. The CDR3 DNA reads TGTGCCAGCAGCGTAGGAGGCGGGGGGGATCAAGAGACCCAGTACTTC. Translating gives CASSVGGGGDQETQYF.

The chain is built from TRBV3-1 (or the pseudogene TRBV3-2) and TRBJ1-3; 7 bases match TRBD1. The trim removed 5 bases at V and 4 bases at J, leaving 11 bases unmatched. The CDR3 contains 16 residues. The germline V gene encodes CDR1 LGHDT and CDR2 YNNKEL (reference sequence). Here the CDR3 reads CASSSGTGEPGNTIYF. In DNA, the CDR3 is TGTGCCAGCAGCTCCGGTACAGGGGAGCCAGGAAACACCATATATTTT.